Here is one T cell receptor (beta chain) with its context. The PCR contained 60 Vbeta and 13 Jbeta primers. TCRdb keeps only in-frame clones here, not all; method: immunoSEQ multiplex PCR. The sample contains some 130,000 clones, around 82% of which appear only once. This entry comes from a study of cytomegalovirus exposure and HLA in healthy donors. The specimen sequenced was PBMCs. This clonotype was obtained from a male donor in good health and CMV-seropositive.

The CDR3 nucleotides are TGTGCCAGCAGCCGACGACAGGGCTCCTACGAGCAGTACTTC. Translated: CASSRRQGSYEQYF. The chain employs TRBV7-2 and TRBJ2-5, with TRBD1 identical over 7 bases. Matching the DNA end better, TRBJ2-7 makes the J call doubtful. Looked up from germline, CDR1 is SGHTA and CDR2 is FQGNSA. The CDR3 is made up of 14 amino acids.